This note documents a single T cell receptor beta chain sequence. Its antigen is undetermined. These data are taken from a study of cytomegalovirus exposure and HLA in healthy donors. Study-level points and caveats: Subsequent analysis found a tendency for first-cohort TCR clusters to co-occur within the 90 to 150 validation repertoires.

Using immunoSEQ multiplex PCR, the repertoire was profiled, and TCRdb retains in-frame clones only, with some absent. The sample lists 140,000 to 150,000 clones, less than 95% occurring once. The CDR3 runs to 14 residues. Germline V CDR1 and CDR2: MNHNY, SVGAGI (reference sequence). The ends were cut back, 2 bases at V and 4 bases at J, with 9 bases in the middle. This receptor was obtained from a man aged 18 to 30 in good health and CMV-seropositive. This rearrangement joins TRBV6-6 to TRBJ1-5, with a tentative D call TRBD1 (5 bases). Source material: PBMCs. The CDR3 spells CASSYGQGNQPQHF. The CDR3 DNA sequence: TGTGCCAGCAGTTACGGGCAGGGTAATCAGCCCCAGCATTTT.